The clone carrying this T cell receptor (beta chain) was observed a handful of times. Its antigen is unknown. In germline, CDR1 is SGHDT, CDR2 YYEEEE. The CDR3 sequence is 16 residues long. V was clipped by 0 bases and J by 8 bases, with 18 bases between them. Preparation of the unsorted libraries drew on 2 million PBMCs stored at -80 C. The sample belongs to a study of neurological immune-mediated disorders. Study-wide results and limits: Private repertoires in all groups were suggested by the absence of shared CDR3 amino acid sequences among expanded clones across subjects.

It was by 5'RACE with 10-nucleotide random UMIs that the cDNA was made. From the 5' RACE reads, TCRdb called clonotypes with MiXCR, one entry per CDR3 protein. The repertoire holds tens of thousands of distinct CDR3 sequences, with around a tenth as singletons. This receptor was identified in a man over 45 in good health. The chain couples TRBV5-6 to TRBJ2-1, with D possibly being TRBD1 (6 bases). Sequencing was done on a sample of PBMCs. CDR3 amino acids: CASSLDMGAGIYEQFF. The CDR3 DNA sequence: TGTGCCAGCAGCTTGGATATGGGGGCCGGTATCTATGAGCAGTTCTTC.